Here is one T cell receptor beta chain with its context. Its antigen is unknown. These data come from a study of OX40 agonist ivuxolimab in advanced cancers. The germline V and J ends were trimmed by 0 bases and 2 bases, with 11 bases remaining between them. The CDR3 has 15 residues. Germline V gives CDR1 SGHRS, CDR2 YFSETQ. Whole-study findings and limits: CD8+ T cells averaged more expanded clones than CD4+.

Clones were sequenced by immunoSEQ multiplex PCR, and TCRdb holds only the in-frame ones, with some missing. This table holds about 89,000 clones, roughly 91% found once. The chain couples TRBV5-1 to TRBJ1-2; D perhaps matches TRBD1 (5 bases). This specimen was CD4+ or CD8+ T cells sorted from blood, taken in a trial of the OX40 agonist ivuxolimab. This clonotype was obtained from an adult with an advanced solid tumor such as melanoma, head and neck, liver or kidney cancer. For the CDR3, the DNA is TGCGCCAGCAGCTTGGCCGCAGGGTTCAACTATGGCTACACCTTC. Encoded protein: CASSLAAGFNYGYTF. Full variable domain (outside the CDR3, taken from reference TRBV5-1 and TRBJ1-2): KAGVTQTPRYLIKTRGQQVTLSCSPISGHRSVSWYQQTPGQGLQFLFEYFSETQRNKGNFPGRFSGRQFSNSRSEMNVSTLELGDSALYLCASSLAAGFNYGYTFGSGTRLTVV.